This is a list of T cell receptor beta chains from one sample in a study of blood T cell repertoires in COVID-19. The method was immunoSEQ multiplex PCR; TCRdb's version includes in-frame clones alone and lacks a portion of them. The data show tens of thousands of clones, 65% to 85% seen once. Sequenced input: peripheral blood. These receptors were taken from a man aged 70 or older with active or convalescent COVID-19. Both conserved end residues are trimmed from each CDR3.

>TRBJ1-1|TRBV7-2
ASSPDGGNTEAF
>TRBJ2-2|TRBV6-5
ASTGSPGGELF
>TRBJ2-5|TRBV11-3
ASSLGHFIAGEGQETQY
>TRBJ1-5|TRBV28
ASSSPRRTGNQPQH
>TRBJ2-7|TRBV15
ATSRDRQGSYEQY
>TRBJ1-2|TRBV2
ASRGRGADGYT
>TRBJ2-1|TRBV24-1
ATSDQITSGSYNEQF
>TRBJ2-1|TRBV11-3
ASSPRIAGGGDEQF
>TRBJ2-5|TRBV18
ASSPGQKETQY
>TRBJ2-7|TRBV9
ASSVGLAGNYEQY
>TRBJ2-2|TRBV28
ASSLQGRRAGELF
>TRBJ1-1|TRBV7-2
ASSPRWGPNTEAF
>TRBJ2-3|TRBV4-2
ASSQPGQGPTDTQY
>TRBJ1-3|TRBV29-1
SVGMEGAGNTIY
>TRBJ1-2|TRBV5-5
AIGGQGGGYT
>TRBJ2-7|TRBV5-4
ASSLAGQDYEQY
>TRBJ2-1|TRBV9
ASSPTIRQGNNEQF
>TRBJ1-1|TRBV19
ASSPRGLNTEAF
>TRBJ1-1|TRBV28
ASTDFGGTEAF
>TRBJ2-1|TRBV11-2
ASSLVRGRRGNEQF
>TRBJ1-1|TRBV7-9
ASSQGRQGGSTEAF
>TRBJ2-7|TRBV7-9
ASSRLAGGGEQY
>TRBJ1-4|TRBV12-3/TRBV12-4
ASSGGGEKLF
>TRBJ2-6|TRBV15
ATSRGGTGSGANVLT
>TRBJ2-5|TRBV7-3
ASSLGAGGPHQETQY
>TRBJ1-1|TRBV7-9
ASSTAREDTEAF
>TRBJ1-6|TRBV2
ASSPGGGSYNSPLH
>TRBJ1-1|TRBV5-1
ASSIQGEGATEAF
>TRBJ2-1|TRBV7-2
ASSPHQGLAAPGF
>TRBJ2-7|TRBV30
AWSRTHRGDTYEQY
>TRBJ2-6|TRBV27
ASSPSGQGFSGANVLT
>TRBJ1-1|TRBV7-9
ASSPGQGAKDTEAF
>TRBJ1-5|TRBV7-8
ASSRGQGDGQPQH
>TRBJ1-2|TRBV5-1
ASSWDSSNYGYT
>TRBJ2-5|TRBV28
ASRGASGSLETQY
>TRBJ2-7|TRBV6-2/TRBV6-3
ASSQVGGASYEQY
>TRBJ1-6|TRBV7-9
ASSSGTGTSPLH
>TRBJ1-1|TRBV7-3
ASSLAGLNTEAF
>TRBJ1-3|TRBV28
ASSPPGGASSGNTIY
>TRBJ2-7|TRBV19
ASSLGQGRGEQY
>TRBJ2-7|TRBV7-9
ASSQAGVGEQY
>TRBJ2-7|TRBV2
ASSERGRAGPGHEQY
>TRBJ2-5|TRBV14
ASSRDRGRETQY
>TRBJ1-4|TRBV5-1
ASSLVSGNEKLF
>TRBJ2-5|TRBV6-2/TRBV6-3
ASSQPGEETQY
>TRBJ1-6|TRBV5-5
ASSLRDRGVDYHSPLH
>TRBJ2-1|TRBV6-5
ASSYGRGGHNEQF
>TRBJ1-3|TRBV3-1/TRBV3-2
ASSRQTGNTIY
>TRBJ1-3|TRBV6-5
ASSSGTGGNTIY
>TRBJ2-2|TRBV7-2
ASSLIAGESGELF
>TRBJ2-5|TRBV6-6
ASSYTTGGETQY
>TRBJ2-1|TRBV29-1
SVERAGAFNEQF
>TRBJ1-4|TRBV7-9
ASVGPSEKLF
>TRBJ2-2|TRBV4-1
ASSQNRVVTGELF
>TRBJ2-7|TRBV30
AWSVFGGDFQTEPEQY
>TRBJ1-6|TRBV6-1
ASSASGGQKGSYNSPLH
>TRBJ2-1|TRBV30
AWSVEFDNEQF
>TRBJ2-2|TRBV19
ASTPTSGTGELF
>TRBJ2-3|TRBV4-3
ASSHDGAGGSTDTQY